The rows below give T cell receptor beta chains drawn from one sample of a study of response to subunit inactivated influenza vaccine. TCRdb re-analysed the RT-PCR reads in MiXCR, keeping a single row per CDR3 protein. The sample has around 250,000 distinct CDR3 sequences; 9% to 15% are singletons. The material was non-naive T cells sorted from PBMCs, obtained less than 15 days before vaccination. The receptors shown here come from a man aged 45-60 years who received an inactivated influenza vaccine. Each CDR3 is given with its conserved first and last residue. A D gene is named only where the DNA matches it firmly. Not all rows give a size; the values are once, few, many and, for expanded clones, a class.

-,-,TRBV20-1,15,TRBJ2-7,CSARHPRTEYYEQYF,TGCAGTGCTAGACACCCCCGGACAGAGTACTACGAGCAGTACTTC
-,-,TRBV25-1,14,TRBJ2-5,CASSRIGRKETQYF,TGTGCCAGCAGTAGAATTGGGCGAAAAGAGACCCAGTACTTC
-,many,TRBV12-3/TRBV12-4,14,TRBJ2-7,CASSPQAHSYEQYF,TGTGCCAGCAGTCCTCAGGCTCACTCCTACGAGCAGTACTTC
-,many,TRBV10-3,15,TRBJ2-7,CAISDVQQGSYEQYF,TGTGCCATCAGTGACGTCCAGCAAGGCTCCTACGAGCAGTACTTC
TRBD2,-,TRBV27,19,TRBJ2-1,CASSSRGTSGRDPNNEQFF,TGTGCCAGCAGTTCCCGAGGGACTAGCGGGAGGGACCCAAATAATGAGCAGTTCTTC
-,-,TRBV9,15,TRBJ2-7,CASSPIADSPYEQYF,TGTGCCAGCAGCCCAATCGCCGACAGTCCCTACGAGCAGTACTTC
-,few,TRBV24-1,12,TRBJ2-4,CATSAAGNIQYF,TGTGCCACCAGTGCCGCAGGGAACATTCAGTACTTC
-,-,TRBV3-1,17,TRBJ2-4,CASSQESVGPEKNIQYF,TGTGCCAGCAGCCAAGAATCGGTTGGCCCAGAAAAAAACATTCAGTACTTC
TRBD2,-,TRBV28,14,TRBJ2-7,CATSRLAGSYEQYF,TGTGCCACCAGTAGACTAGCGGGATCGTACGAGCAGTACTTC
-,few,TRBV25-1,12,TRBJ2-7,CASIGQFYEQYF,TGTGCCAGCATAGGACAGTTCTACGAGCAGTACTTC
-,many,TRBV12-3/TRBV12-4,13,TRBJ1-1,CASSLAGFFPQFF,TGTGCCAGCAGTTTAGCGGGGTTCTTCCCGCAGTTCTTT
TRBD2,many,TRBV12-3/TRBV12-4,15,TRBJ2-7,CASSLAGGQSDEQYF,TGTGCCAGCAGTTTAGCGGGAGGGCAGAGCGACGAGCAGTACTTC
-,-,TRBV10-3,12,TRBJ1-4,CAISARGEKLFF,TGTGCCATCAGCGCTAGGGGGGAAAAACTGTTTTTT
-,-,TRBV19,14,TRBJ2-2,CASTHAHPTGELFF,TGTGCCAGTACCCACGCCCACCCGACCGGGGAGCTGTTTTTT
TRBD1,few,TRBV20-1,16,TRBJ1-5,CSASPQPGTGAQPQHF,TGCAGTGCTAGTCCGCAACCCGGGACAGGGGCTCAGCCCCAGCATTTT
-,-,TRBV11-2,18,TRBJ1-3,CASILRGPISSSGNTIYF,TGTGCCAGCATCCTCCGGGGCCCCATTTCGAGCTCTGGAAACACCATATATTTT
-,few,TRBV7-7,17,TRBJ1-5,CASSSSWDGHSNQPQHF,TGTGCCAGCAGCTCCTCATGGGACGGACATAGCAATCAGCCCCAGCATTTT
TRBD2,many,TRBV4-3,16,TRBJ2-7,CASSQDGTRSSYEQYF,TGCGCCAGCAGCCAAGACGGGACTAGGTCTTCCTACGAGCAGTACTTC
TRBD1,-,TRBV28,15,TRBJ2-7,CASSLGTGGAREQYF,TGTGCCAGCAGTTTAGGGACAGGGGGCGCAAGGGAGCAGTACTTC
TRBD2,-,TRBV12-3/TRBV12-4,17,TRBJ2-7,CTCSLTGLARGSYEQYF,TGTACCTGCAGTTTGACGGGACTAGCGAGGGGCTCCTACGAGCAGTACTTC
-,-,TRBV20-1,15,TRBJ2-7,CSARRTYRDSYEQYF,TGCAGTGCTAGACGGACCTACAGGGATTCCTACGAGCAGTACTTC
-,-,TRBV28,14,TRBJ1-2,CASSANRVAYGYTF,TGTGCCAGCAGTGCGAACAGGGTTGCCTATGGCTACACCTTC
-,few,TRBV27,14,TRBJ2-3,CASSLPGLGDTQYF,TGTGCCAGCAGTTTACCGGGTTTAGGGGATACGCAGTATTTT
-,many,TRBV12-3/TRBV12-4,13,TRBJ2-3,CASRRREQDTQYF,TGTGCCAGCAGGCGACGGGAGCAAGATACGCAGTATTTT
-,few,TRBV2,16,TRBJ1-6,CASRGMLSSYNSPLHF,TGTGCCAGCAGGGGGATGCTGAGCTCCTATAATTCACCCCTCCACTTT
-,-,TRBV6-2/TRBV6-3,12,TRBJ2-7,CAISPSAYEQYF,TGTGCCATCAGTCCCAGCGCGTACGAGCAGTACTTC
TRBD2,-,TRBV20-1,10,TRBJ2-1,CSATRGSQFF,TGCAGTGCTACGCGGGGGTCGCAGTTCTTC
-,-,TRBV3-1,14,TRBJ2-1,CASSQLTLLNEQFF,TGTGCCAGCAGCCAATTGACTCTTCTTAATGAGCAGTTCTTC
TRBD2,-,TRBV9,16,TRBJ2-3,CASSETSGTPTDTQYF,TGTGCCAGCAGCGAAACTAGCGGAACACCCACAGATACGCAGTATTTT
-,few,TRBV20-1,12,TRBJ2-5,CSASPGFGTQYF,TGCAGTGCTAGCCCGGGCTTTGGGACCCAGTACTTC
-,-,TRBV6-4,15,TRBJ2-1,CASSESGSTYNEQFF,TGTGCCAGCAGTGAGTCAGGGAGTACCTACAATGAGCAGTTCTTC
-,few,TRBV3-1,13,TRBJ1-5,CASSPPGKEPQHF,TGTGCCAGCAGCCCTCCGGGGAAAGAGCCCCAGCATTTT
-,few,TRBV4-2,13,TRBJ2-1,CASSQEAGAEQFF,TGTGCCAGCAGCCAAGAGGCCGGGGCTGAGCAGTTCTTC
TRBD2,-,TRBV28,15,TRBJ2-1,CASSLTSGRATEQFF,TGTGCCAGCAGTTTAACTAGCGGGAGGGCCACAGAGCAGTTCTTC
-,many,TRBV12-3/TRBV12-4,13,TRBJ1-5,CASSAGTVGPQHF,TGTGCCAGCAGTGCAGGGACGGTGGGGCCCCAGCATTTT
TRBD1,many,TRBV12-3/TRBV12-4,13,TRBJ2-5,CASSGTGQETQYF,TGTGCCAGCAGTGGGACAGGTCAAGAGACCCAGTACTTC
-,few,TRBV7-2,13,TRBJ1-1,CASSLASTTEAFF,TGTGCCAGCAGCTTAGCTTCGACTACTGAAGCTTTCTTT
-,-,TRBV7-9,17,TRBJ2-7,CASSSPPGHSGSYEQYF,TGTGCCAGCAGCTCCCCCCCGGGACATAGCGGTTCCTACGAGCAGTACTTC
TRBD1,few,TRBV5-1,14,TRBJ2-2,CASSPGQGNGELFF,TGCGCCAGCAGCCCGGGACAGGGGAACGGGGAGCTGTTTTTT
-,many,TRBV12-3/TRBV12-4,15,TRBJ2-3,CASSFTSYGTDTQYF,TGTGCCAGCAGTTTTACCAGCTACGGCACAGATACGCAGTATTTT
TRBD2,few,TRBV3-1,16,TRBJ2-1,CASSPFQRGVYNEQFF,TGTGCCAGCAGCCCATTCCAGCGGGGGGTGTACAATGAGCAGTTCTTC
TRBD1,few,TRBV5-5,16,TRBJ2-2,CASSSRTGDNTGELFF,TGTGCCAGCAGTTCTCGGACAGGGGACAACACCGGGGAGCTGTTTTTT
-,-,TRBV6-2/TRBV6-3,11,TRBJ2-3,CASREGYTQYF,TGTGCCAGCAGAGAGGGGTATACGCAGTATTTT
TRBD2,many,TRBV4-3,15,TRBJ2-7,CASRFGLAGDHEQYF,TGCGCCAGCAGATTCGGACTAGCGGGAGACCACGAGCAGTACTTC